The 26 T cell receptor beta chains reported below all come from one sample, sequenced in a study of radiation and T cells in renal cell carcinoma (dated by TCRdb to about 2020). The label giving this sample's time point can be read as: blood 4 weeks post-SBRT, at nephrectomy. The label giving this sample's treatment or condition can be read as: 15 Gy SBRT to primary tumor, nephrectomy 4 weeks later. Library generation was performed with the immunoSEQ multiplex PCR assay. TCRdb limited this immuneACCESS table to in-frame rearrangements with V and J called. A share of clones is missing; checked studies link under half to unresolved V genes, and the rest is unexplained. For this sample there are tens of thousands of clones; approximately 82% appear just once. Of the sample, 2% to 3% is held by the ten largest clones. The material sequenced was blood, taken from a patient whose treatment included radiotherapy and nephrectomy. The source of these receptors is a woman in her fifties or sixties with renal cell carcinoma.

In DNA, the CDR3 is TGTGCCAGCAGCTTAGACTCTATCCAAGAGACCCAGTACTTC. This codes for CASSLDSIQETQYF. The chain has TRBV7-9 and TRBJ2-5; no firm D call. Germline loops: CDR1 SEHNR, CDR2 FQNEAQ (reference sequence). Trimming removed 1 base from V and 1 base from J, with 7 bases in between. CDR3 length: 14 residues. Using reference TRBV7-9 and TRBJ2-5 for the parts outside the CDR3, the full variable domain is DTGVSQNPRHKITKRGQNVTFRCDPISEHNRLYWYRQTLGQGPEFLTYFQNEAQLEKSRLLSDRFSAERPKGSFSTLEIQRTEQGDSAMYLCASSLDSIQETQYFGPGTRLLVL.

This clone showed up just once. The chain couples TRBV6-5 to TRBJ2-3; 10 nucleotides line up with TRBD2. The germline CDR1 and CDR2 sequences are MNHEY and SVGAGI. The CDR3 spans 15 residues. V was pared by 0 bases and J by 4 bases, with 1 base of the junction left unmatched. CDR3 nucleotide sequence: TGTGCCAGCAGTTACTCCCTAGCGGGAGCAGATACGCAGTATTTT. Amino acid sequence: CASSYSLAGADTQYF.

The rearrangement uses TRBV28 and TRBJ2-2; perhaps TRBD1 as D (5 bases). Trimming shortened V by 0 bases and J by 6 bases, and 17 bases separated the two germline ends. This CDR3 has 17 amino acids. Germline assignment: CDR1 MDHEN and CDR2 SYDVKM. The chain's CDR3 is CASSLWGLEMGPGELFF. The DNA for the CDR3 is TGTGCCAGCAGTTTATGGGGCCTTGAAATGGGGCCCGGGGAGCTGTTTTTT.

The chain has TRBV18 and TRBJ2-5; no firm D call. Trimming took 4 bases from V and 3 from J, leaving 9 bases between them. This CDR3 is built from 13 residues. Germline V lookup: CDR1 KGHSH, CDR2 LQKENI. DNA of the CDR3: TGTGCCAGCTCACACGGACGGAAAGAGACCCAGTACTTC. It is translated as CASSHGRKETQYF.

The genes are TRBV2 and TRBJ2-7; D assignment may be TRBD1 or TRBD2 (5 bases each). V was pared by 6 bases and J by 4 bases, with 13 bases between. Per the germline V gene, CDR1 is SNHLY and CDR2 is FYNNEI. This CDR3 is built from 13 residues. The CDR3 DNA sequence: TGTGCCAGCAGCCCCCGGGGCCTTTACGAGCAGTACTTC. Translating it yields CASSPRGLYEQYF.

The chain links TRBV19 to TRBJ2-7; weak D call: TRBD1 (5 bases). The V gene's germline CDR1 is LNHDA and CDR2 SQIVND (reference sequence). The CDR3 runs to 14 residues. Trimming stripped 7 bases from V and 7 bases from J, with 20 bases between. The CDR3 nucleotides are TGTGCCAGTAAGTCACTGATACAGGCAACTGAGCAGTACTTC. Its translation: CASKSLIQATEQYF.

V gene TRBV23-1 combines with J gene TRBJ1-6; possible D gene TRBD1, 6 bases. TRBV23-1 is identified as an open reading frame with a role that is uncertain. This CDR3 contains 15 residues. Deletions cut 4 bases from V and 10 bases from J, with 17 bases between. The CDR3 loop reads CASSLPRDKTSPLHF. The CDR3, as DNA: TGCGCCAGCAGTCTTCCGCGGGACAAGACATCACCCCTCCACTTT.

The genes are TRBV2 and TRBJ2-1; 10 bases are shared with TRBD2. J was trimmed by 7 bases and V by 1 base; bases with no gene match: 10. Germline V CDR1 and CDR2: SNHLY, FYNNEI. This CDR3 has 17 amino acids. As DNA, the CDR3 is TGTGCCAGCAGTGAAGTGGATGCTAGCGGGAGTTTTAATGAGCAGTTCTTC. The encoded protein is CASSEVDASGSFNEQFF.

The CDR3 loop reads CAISDTGGDQPQHF. As DNA, the CDR3 is TGTGCCATCAGTGATACAGGGGGGGATCAGCCCCAGCATTTT. The J gene is TRBJ1-5, the V gene TRBV10-3; 8 bases line up with TRBD1. Germline assignment: CDR1 ENHRY and CDR2 SYGVKD. Trimming took 3 bases from V and 5 from J; bases not matched to a gene: 3. The CDR3 is 14 residues long.

The chain combines TRBV6-1 with TRBJ1-4; no reliable D call. CDR1 is MNHNS and CDR2 is SASEGT in the germline V gene. The length of the CDR3 is 12 residues. Trimming removed 3 bases at V and 8 bases at J, with 7 bases between. CDR3 in DNA: TGTGCCAGCAGTGAGGGTTGGGAAAAACTGTTTTTT. It is translated as CASSEGWEKLFF.

The chain combines TRBV2 with TRBJ2-1; 11 positions agree with TRBD2. Germline V gene sequence: CDR1 SNHLY, CDR2 FYNNEI. V shed 9 bases and J 3 bases; nucleotides not matched to a gene: 7. This CDR3 is built from 15 residues. CDR3 in DNA: TGTGCCAGGGGAAGACTAGCGGGAAGCTACAATGAGCAGTTCTTC. Translated, it gives CARGRLAGSYNEQFF.

This sequence joins TRBV11-2 and TRBJ2-3; D perhaps matches TRBD2 (6 bases). Germline V gene data show CDR1 as SGHAT and CDR2 as FQNNGV. There are 15 residues in the CDR3. The V end lost 8 bases, the J end lost 1 base, and 16 bases lay between the germline ends. For the CDR3, the DNA is TGTGCCAGCGCTTGGACGGGAGAGCGCACAGATACGCAGTATTTT. It translates to CASAWTGERTDTQYF.

V gene TRBV13 combines with J gene TRBJ1-1; D possibly corresponds to TRBD1 (5 bases). The CDR3 length is 15 residues. The V gene's germline CDR1 is PRHDT and CDR2 FYEKMQ (reference sequence). V shed 2 bases and J shed 3 bases, with 13 bases lying between them. The CDR3 DNA reads as TGTGCCAGCAGCTTACCCACAGGTCGACACACTGAAGCTTTCTTT. Encoded protein: CASSLPTGRHTEAFF.

This clone was seen a handful of times. CDR3 bases: TGTGCCAGCAGCCGGGAGAACACTGAAGCTTTCTTT. Encoded protein: CASSRENTEAFF. The chain is built from TRBV9 and TRBJ1-1; D not certain. The germline V gene has CDR1 SGDLS and CDR2 YYNGEE. V was cut by 4 bases and J by 1 base, with 5 bases left in between. The CDR3 totals 12 residues.

This CDR3 reads CASSLGTPYGYTF. The CDR3 bases are TGTGCCAGCAGCCTCGGGACACCCTATGGCTACACCTTC. The chain employs TRBV14 and TRBJ1-2, with D perhaps TRBD1 (6 bases). Germline-derived CDR1 and CDR2 are SGHDN and FVKESK. This CDR3 is 13 amino acids long. With 4 bases removed from V and 4 bases from J, the gap between germline ends came to 10 bases.

The chain combines TRBV5-4 with TRBJ1-2; 10 positions match TRBD1. The trim removed 4 bases at V and 7 bases at J, leaving 7 bases unmatched. This CDR3 contains 14 residues. Germline assignment: CDR1 SGHNT and CDR2 YYREEE (reference sequence). Here the CDR3 reads CASSPETGGGGYTF. The CDR3, as DNA: TGTGCCAGCAGCCCCGAGACAGGGGGCGGTGGCTACACCTTC.

The chain has TRBV28 and TRBJ1-6; TRBD1 aligns across 7 bases. This CDR3 has 13 amino acids. J lost 9 bases, V lost 7 bases, and 6 bases had no gene match. Germline loops: CDR1 MDHEN, CDR2 SYDVKM. Here the CDR3 reads CASKGQFTSPLHF. CDR3 in DNA: TGTGCCAGCAAGGGACAGTTTACTTCACCCCTCCACTTT. Full variable domain (missing parts from reference TRBV28 and TRBJ1-6): DVKVTQSSRYLVKRTGEKVFLECVQDMDHENMFWYRQDPGLGLRLIYFSYDVKMKEKGDIPEGYSVSREKKERFSLILESASTNQTSMYLCASKGQFTSPLHFGNGTRLTVT.

The gene calls are TRBV28 and TRBJ2-7; D is uncertain. CDR1 is MDHEN, CDR2 SYDVKM, per germline. The CDR3 has 14 residues. Between the trimmed V and J ends, which lost 6 bases and 0 bases, there was a span of 12 bases. In DNA, the CDR3 is TGTGCCAGCAGGGGCTTAGGCCCCTCCTACGAGCAGTACTTC. Its protein is CASRGLGPSYEQYF.

The chain joins TRBV5-6 to TRBJ1-4, with 7 bases identical to TRBD1. CDR1 and CDR2 (germline): SGHDT, YYEEEE. With 0 bases clipped from V and 8 bases from J, the junction kept 1 base outside the gene matches. The CDR3 runs to 13 residues. The CDR3 spells CASSLDRGEKLFF. The CDR3, as DNA: TGTGCCAGCAGCTTGGACAGGGGCGAAAAACTGTTTTTT.

This rearrangement joins TRBV7-9 to TRBJ2-7, with 9 nucleotides matching TRBD1. The CDR3 totals 15 residues. Per germline, CDR1 SEHNR and CDR2 FQNEAQ (reference sequence). The junction had 9 bases not matched to a gene; V was cut back by 5 bases and J by 4 bases. DNA for the CDR3: TGTGCCAGCAGCGCCCGGACAGGGGAGGTTTACGAGCAGTACTTC. Encoded protein: CASSARTGEVYEQYF.

The V and J genes are TRBV9 and TRBJ2-6; 10 bases map to TRBD2. The germline gives CDR1 SGDLS, CDR2 YYNGEE. This CDR3 has 18 amino acids. J was trimmed by 4 bases and V by 4 bases; bases with no gene match: 11. The CDR3 is CASSPSLAGALGANVLTF. The CDR3 nucleotides are TGTGCCAGCAGCCCGAGTCTAGCGGGAGCGTTGGGGGCCAACGTCCTGACTTTC.

V gene TRBV5-5 combines with J gene TRBJ2-2, with D possibly being TRBD2 (7 bases). Germline loops: CDR1 SGHKS, CDR2 YYEKEE (reference sequence). V was cut by 4 bases and J by 2 bases, with 15 bases left in between. The CDR3 is 16 residues long. DNA of the CDR3: TGTGCCAGCAGCAGAAAAGCGGGGACAAACACCGGGGAGCTGTTTTTT. As protein: CASSRKAGTNTGELFF.

This chain links TRBV4-3 with TRBJ1-1; D not resolved. This CDR3 contains 15 residues. Trimming took off 0 bases at V and 1 base at J, with 9 bases between the two ends. Germline CDR1 reads LGHNA; CDR2 reads YSLEER. The CDR3, as DNA: TGCGCCAGCAGCCAAGAGTTTCGGGGGAACACTGAAGCTTTCTTT. It is translated as CASSQEFRGNTEAFF.

The chain links TRBV7-9 to TRBJ2-7, with D unresolved. V dropped 5 bases and J dropped 0 bases, with 14 bases sitting between them. Germline V lookup: CDR1 SEHNR, CDR2 FQNEAQ (reference sequence). This CDR3 has 15 residues. CDR3 sequence: CASSPPRVNSYEQYF. The CDR3 bases are TGTGCCAGCAGCCCCCCCCGGGTGAACTCCTACGAGCAGTACTTC.

The chain recombines TRBV11-2 with TRBJ1-3, with unresolved D. V lost 0 bases, J lost 8 bases, and 8 bases lay in between. Germline lookup yields CDR1 SGHAT and CDR2 FQNNGV. The CDR3 consists of 13 residues. The DNA of the CDR3 is TGTGCCAGCAGCTTAGATAGGTTGGACACCATATATTTT. Residues: CASSLDRLDTIYF.

The genes are TRBV7-2 and TRBJ2-5; D is undetermined. CDR3 size: 14 residues. Germline CDR1 reads SGHTA; CDR2 reads FQGNSA. V was pared by 6 bases and J by 2 bases, with 13 bases between. The CDR3: CASSGSQIQETQYF. CDR3 coding DNA: TGTGCCAGCAGTGGCTCACAGATACAAGAGACCCAGTACTTC.